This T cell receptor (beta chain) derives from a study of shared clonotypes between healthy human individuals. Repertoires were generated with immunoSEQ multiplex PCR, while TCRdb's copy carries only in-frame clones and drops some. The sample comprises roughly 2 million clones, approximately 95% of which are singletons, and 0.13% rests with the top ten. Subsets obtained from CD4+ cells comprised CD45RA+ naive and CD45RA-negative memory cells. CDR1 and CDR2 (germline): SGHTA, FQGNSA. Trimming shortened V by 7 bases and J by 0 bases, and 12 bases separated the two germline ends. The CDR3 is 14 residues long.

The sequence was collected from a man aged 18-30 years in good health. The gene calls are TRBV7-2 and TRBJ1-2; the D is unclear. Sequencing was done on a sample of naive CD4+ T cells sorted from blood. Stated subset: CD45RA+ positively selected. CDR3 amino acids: CASNPDRSNYGYTF. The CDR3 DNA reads TGTGCCAGCAACCCCGACCGGTCTAACTATGGCTACACCTTC.